This is a list of T cell receptor beta chains from one sample in a study of T-cell memory formation after mild COVID-19. TCRdb ran MiXCR on the 5' RACE reads and lists one entry per CDR3 protein. The data show about 350,000 distinct CDR3 sequences, approximately 14% seen once. The specimen sequenced was PBMCs or a T cell subset sorted from them (not recorded which). These receptor sequences come from a man younger than 35 who had mild COVID-19 (a few samples of this study predate the infection). Cell type and time point are not known. CDR3s include the opening cysteine and the closing phenylalanine or tryptophan. D genes are given only for firm matches. Where a row states a size, it is once, few, many or the class of an expanded clone; other rows omit it.

clone_size,j_call,d_call,v_call,cdr3_length,cdr3_aa,cdr3_nt
few,TRBJ2-7,.,TRBV5-1,16,CASSFGDSRGSYEQYF,TGCGCCAGCAGCTTCGGGGACTCGAGGGGGTCCTACGAGCAGTACTTC
.,TRBJ2-3,.,TRBV24-1,16,CATSDPVGGSGDTQYF,TGTGCCACCAGTGACCCAGTGGGGGGATCGGGCGATACGCAGTATTTT
few,TRBJ2-7,TRBD1,TRBV6-5,14,CASSTGGPSYEQYF,TGTGCCAGCAGTACAGGGGGCCCTTCCTACGAGCAGTACTTC
few,TRBJ2-3,TRBD2,TRBV18,15,CASSPALAGFDTQYF,TGTGCCAGCTCACCGGCGCTAGCGGGGTTCGATACGCAGTATTTT
.,TRBJ2-1,TRBD2,TRBV6-2/TRBV6-3,16,CASSWMLAATYNEQFF,TGTGCCAGCAGTTGGATGCTAGCGGCAACCTACAATGAGCAGTTCTTC
few,TRBJ1-1,TRBD1,TRBV20-1,13,CSARRGGSAEAFF,TGCAGTGCCCGACGAGGGGGCAGTGCTGAAGCTTTCTTT
few,TRBJ1-3,.,TRBV4-3,16,CASSQGPGSSGNTIYF,TGCGCCAGCAGCCAAGGTCCCGGTAGCTCTGGAAACACCATATATTTT
few,TRBJ2-7,.,TRBV6-5,14,CASRSRDTSYEQYF,TGTGCCAGCAGGAGCCGGGACACTTCCTACGAGCAGTACTTC
few,TRBJ1-3,TRBD1,TRBV12-3/TRBV12-4,17,CASSPRGQGSSGNTIYF,TGTGCCAGCAGTCCGAGAGGACAGGGTAGCTCTGGAAACACCATATATTTT
few,TRBJ1-2,.,TRBV5-5,14,CASSLGDLWGGYTF,TGTGCCAGCAGCTTGGGAGACCTCTGGGGCGGCTACACCTTC
few,TRBJ1-3,.,TRBV28,14,CASSTRTVRNTIYF,TGTGCCAGCAGTACAAGGACGGTGAGAAACACCATATATTTT
.,TRBJ2-2,TRBD1,TRBV5-1,16,CASSPGQGRNTGELFF,TGCGCCAGCAGCCCGGGACAGGGGAGGAACACCGGGGAGCTGTTTTTT
.,TRBJ2-2,.,TRBV4-1,15,CASSQRPTLAGELFF,TGCGCCAGCAGCCAAAGACCGACATTGGCCGGGGAGCTGTTTTTT
few,TRBJ2-5,.,TRBV5-1,14,CASSLFSEEKTQYF,TGCGCCAGCAGCTTGTTTAGCGAGGAGAAGACCCAGTACTTC
.,TRBJ2-7,.,TRBV3-1,15,CARELGRTYSYEQYF,TGTGCCAGAGAATTAGGGCGTACATACTCCTACGAGCAGTACTTC
few,TRBJ2-3,.,TRBV7-9,14,CASSTILHGDTQYF,TGTGCCAGCAGCACGATCCTACACGGGGATACGCAGTATTTT
many,TRBJ2-7,TRBD1,TRBV5-1,14,CASIPGTGPYEQYF,TGCGCCAGCATCCCCGGGACAGGGCCCTACGAGCAGTACTTC